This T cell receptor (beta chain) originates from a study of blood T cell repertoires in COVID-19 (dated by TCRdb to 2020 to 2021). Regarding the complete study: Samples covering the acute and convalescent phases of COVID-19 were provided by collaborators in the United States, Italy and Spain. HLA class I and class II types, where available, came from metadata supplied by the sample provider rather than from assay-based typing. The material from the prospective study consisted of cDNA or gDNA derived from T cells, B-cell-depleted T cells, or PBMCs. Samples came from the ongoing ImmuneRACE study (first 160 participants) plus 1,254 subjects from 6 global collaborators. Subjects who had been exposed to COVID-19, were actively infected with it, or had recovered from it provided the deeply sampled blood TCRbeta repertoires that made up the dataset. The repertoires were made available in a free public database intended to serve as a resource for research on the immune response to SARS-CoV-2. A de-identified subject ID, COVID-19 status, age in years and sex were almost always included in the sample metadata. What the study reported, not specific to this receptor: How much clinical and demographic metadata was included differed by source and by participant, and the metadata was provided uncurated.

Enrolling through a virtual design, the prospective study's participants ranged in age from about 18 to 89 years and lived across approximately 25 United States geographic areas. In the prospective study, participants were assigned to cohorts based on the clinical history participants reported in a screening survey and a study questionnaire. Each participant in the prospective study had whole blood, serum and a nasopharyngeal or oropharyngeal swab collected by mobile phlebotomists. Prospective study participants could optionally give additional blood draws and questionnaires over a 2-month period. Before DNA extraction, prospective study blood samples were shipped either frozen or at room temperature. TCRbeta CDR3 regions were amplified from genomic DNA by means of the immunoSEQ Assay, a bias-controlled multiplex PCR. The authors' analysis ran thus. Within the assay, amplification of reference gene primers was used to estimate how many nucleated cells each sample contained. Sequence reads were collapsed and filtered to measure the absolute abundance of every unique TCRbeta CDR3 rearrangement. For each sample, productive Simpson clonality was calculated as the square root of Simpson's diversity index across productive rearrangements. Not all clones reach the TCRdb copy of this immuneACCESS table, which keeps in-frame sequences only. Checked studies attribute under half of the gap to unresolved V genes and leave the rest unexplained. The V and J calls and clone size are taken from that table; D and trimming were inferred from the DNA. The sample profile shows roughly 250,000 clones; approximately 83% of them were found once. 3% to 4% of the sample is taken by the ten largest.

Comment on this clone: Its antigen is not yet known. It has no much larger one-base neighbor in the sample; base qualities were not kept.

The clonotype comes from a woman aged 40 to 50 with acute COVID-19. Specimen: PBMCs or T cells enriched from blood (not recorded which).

DNA sequence: TGTGCCAGCAGCCAATCCCCCAGCCAGGGCGGCTACACCTTC. Its product reads: CASSQSPSQGGYTF. This receptor chain uses TRBV7-8 and TRBJ1-2, with a tentative D gene TRBD1 over 5 matching bases. Cut back by 5 bases and 8 bases, the V and J ends lie 18 bases apart. The CDR3 has 14 amino acids, counting the end cysteine and phenylalanine. Solely the CDR3 DNA is kept, with 42 bases framed from the first base. The germline V gene supplies CDR1 SGHVS and CDR2 FQNEAQ.